This TCR beta chain was recorded in a study of cytomegalovirus exposure and HLA in healthy donors. This CDR3 has 17 amino acids. V was clipped by 5 bases and J by 1 base; unmatched bases: 10. CDR1 WNHNN and CDR2 SYGVQD come from the germline V gene (reference sequence). PCR involved 60 Vbeta and 13 Jbeta primers. The protocol was immunoSEQ multiplex PCR, while the TCRdb copy is restricted to in-frame clones and leaves out a portion. The sample includes approximately 95,000 clones, about 86% of them seen just once. This rearrangement joins TRBV10-1 to TRBJ2-5; 10 bases align to TRBD2. Material for sequencing was PBMCs. The source is a woman in her seventies in good health and CMV-seropositive. Here the CDR3 reads CASSPTPSGSAQETQYF. The CDR3 DNA follows: TGCGCCAGCAGTCCCACTCCTAGCGGGAGCGCCCAAGAGACCCAGTACTTC.